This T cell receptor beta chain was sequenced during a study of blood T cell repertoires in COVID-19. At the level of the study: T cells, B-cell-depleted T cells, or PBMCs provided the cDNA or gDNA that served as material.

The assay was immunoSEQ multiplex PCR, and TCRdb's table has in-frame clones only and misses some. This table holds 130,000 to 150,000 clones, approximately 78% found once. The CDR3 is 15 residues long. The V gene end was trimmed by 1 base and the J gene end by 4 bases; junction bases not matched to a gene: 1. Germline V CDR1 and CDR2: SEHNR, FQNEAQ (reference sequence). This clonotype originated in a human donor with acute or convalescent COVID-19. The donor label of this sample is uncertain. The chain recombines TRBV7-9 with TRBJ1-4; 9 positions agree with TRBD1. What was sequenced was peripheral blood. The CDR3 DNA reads TGTGCCAGCAGCTTAGGGACAGGGGTTAATGAAAAACTGTTTTTT. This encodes CASSLGTGVNEKLFF.